This T cell receptor beta chain was profiled in a study of shared clonotypes between healthy human individuals (TCRdb year 2020). Describing the broader study: The cohort comprised two women and a few men aged 18 to 49 years. Between about 0.85 and 9.5 billion PBMCs per donor were obtained by leukapheresis. Libraries were prepared and TCR repertoires were sequenced by different laboratories using diverse techniques, in order to increase sequencing depth and limit assay-specific biases. To estimate repertoire size and how much clonotypes are shared between individuals, the study performed deep sequencing of blood TCR repertoires from a few healthy adults. For each donor, three plates each were used for CD4 naive and CD4 memory, two plates were used for CD8 naive, and one plate was used for CD8 memory. The paper as a whole reports these results and caveats: Because the study included only a small number of donors, the genetic and exposure-history diversity represented was limited. Naive subsets generally had larger estimated clonotype richness than memory subsets. Pairwise subsampling led to the expectation that sequencing depth would affect the degree of clonotype sharing among donors. Only blood was sampled, and tissue TCR repertoires likely differ from those in blood. Compared with non-shared clonotypes, the clonotypes found in all four sorted-subset donors had higher generation probabilities. Rarefaction of sorted-subset datasets indicated incomplete sequencing despite the large sequencing depth. When several donors were compared, the shared fraction of clonotypes was 5% to 6.5% for naive CD4, roughly 3.4% for naive CD8, 2% to 2.5% for memory CD4, and 0.35% to 0.4% for memory CD8.

Turning to this clone: No antigen is known for it. The sample holds no much larger clone one base away, and base qualities are not on file.

The CDR3 goes from the cysteine to the phenylalanine over 14 residues. The read is trimmed to its CDR3 DNA, 42 bases read in frame from base 1. From a lookup of the germline V gene, CDR1 and CDR2 are SQVTM and ANQGSEA. Trimming accounts for 3 bases at V and 4 bases at J, while the number of junction bases matched to no gene is 6. Using the deep immunoSEQ assay, TCR CDR3 regions were amplified from genomic DNA by multiplex PCR. Extracted genomic DNA from each cell subset was distributed evenly across all wells of several immunoSEQ 96-well plates, and each plate was treated as a replicate. Each replicate PCR for sorted subsets received roughly 0.2 ug genomic DNA, equal to 30,000 or so T cell genomes. The purified libraries were quantified using a Qubit 3.0 fluorometer, sized with a Bioanalyzer 2100, and then quantified again using the KAPA Library Quantification kit. A separate single-read 150-cycle Illumina NextSeq 550 flow cell was used to sequence each immunoSEQ 96-well plate. The source study handled its data this way. Because the immunoSEQ output held only junctional sequences and lacked quality scores, the filtering could not match the filtering applied to full-length reads. To assign V/J genes and CDR3, sequences were annotated using PyIR, a Python wrapper for IgBLAST v1.9, with IMGT germline references. Reads with weak V/J assignments (E-value above 1e-6), missing CDR3, stop codons, out-of-frame junctions, or ambiguous translated residues were removed. V3J clonotypes were defined by identical inferred V gene, J gene, and CDR3 amino acid sequence. The percentage overlap between two repertoires was calculated by dividing the number of shared unique clonotypes by the size of the smaller repertoire. Richness of each repertoire was evaluated using RTK rarefaction, the Chao1 estimator, and Recon v2.1 estimates of unobserved clonotypes. For all TCRbeta clonotypes obtained by the gDNA method from a handful of donors, generation probabilities were computed with OLGA. This is the immuneACCESS table as TCRdb keeps it, with only in-frame sequences that have V and J called. A part of the clones is gone; compared with another copy, unresolved V genes explain less than half, and the rest is unexplained. The V and J calls and clone size come from that table; D and trimming were worked out from the DNA. The sample includes 150,000 to 200,000 clones, with roughly 70% observed a single time. The ten largest make up 10% of the sample.

The donors were healthy, HIV-negative adults who had no recently reported acute infections or vaccinations. Every donor was a Caucasian adult living in Nashville, Tennessee, USA. CD4+ T cells were enriched by magnetic negative selection, after which naive cells were positively selected on CD45RA and the negative fraction was taken as the memory subset. After blood collection by leukapheresis, PBMCs were isolated using Ficoll-Histopaque density gradient centrifugation and then cryopreserved in the vapor phase of liquid nitrogen. Analytical flow cytometry was used to check the purity and quantity of each magnetically sorted T cell population. Each sorted fraction had its genomic DNA isolated and then quantified by UV absorbance on a Nanodrop 2000c.

Recombination linked TRBV29-1 to TRBJ2-1, and 7 junction bases match TRBD2. This TCR was sampled from a man aged 25 to 45 in good health. The specimen was memory CD4+ T cells sorted from blood. The sample's cell subset or site, from its label and the paper: CD45RA-negative fraction. The nucleotide sequence reads as follows: TGCAGCGTTGAGCTGGCGGGAGTGTACAATGAGCAGTTCTTC. This translates into CSVELAGVYNEQFF.